The 29 T cell receptor beta chains below were found in one sample sequenced in a study of beta chain features in type 1 diabetes (dated by TCRdb to 2017 to 2018). No cognate antigen is known for these TCRs. General study outcomes and caveats: A moderate but significant shortening of TCRB CDR3 length was observed in type 1 diabetes patients in all four CD4+ subsets.

Library prep was done by the immunoSEQ multiplex PCR assay. The High Capacity cDNA Reverse Transcription Kit was used to reverse transcribe all of the isolated RNA, meaning that expressed TCRB transcripts were what got sequenced. TCRdb stores this immuneACCESS table with in-frame sequences only. Part of the clones is absent; in the studies checked, under half of the shortfall reflects unresolved V genes, and no reason is known for the rest. Counted in this sample were 680,000 or so clones; 13% of them appeared once. Approximately 0.02% of the sample goes to the ten largest clones. What was sequenced was naive CD4+ T cells from blood. The meaning of the sample's cell subset or site label: true naive CD4+ T cells. Receptors originate from a man younger than 30 with type 1 diabetes.

The chain links TRBV30 to TRBJ2-5, with D uncertain. This CDR3 has 13 residues. Trimming cost V 5 bases and J 0 bases, with 10 bases left between them. In germline, CDR1 is GTSNPN, CDR2 SVGIG (reference sequence). The CDR3 DNA reads as TGTGCCTGGGACCCAGCTTACCAAGAGACCCAGTACTTC. Protein sequence: CAWDPAYQETQYF. Together with reference TRBV30 and TRBJ2-5, the CDR3 gives the full variable domain: SQTIHQWPATLVQPVGSPLSLECTVEGTSNPNLYWYRQAAGRGLQLLFYSVGIGQISSEVPQNLSASRPQDRQFILSSKKLLLSDSGFYLCAWDPAYQETQYFGPGTRLLVL.

This clone was seen only a few times. V usage is TRBV10-3 and J usage is TRBJ1-4; D is unclear. The CDR3 is 13 residues long. From germline, CDR1 is ENHRY and CDR2 SYGVKD. V lost 2 bases and J lost 8, with 9 bases in between. The CDR3 sequence: CAISEGVQEKLFF. In DNA form, the CDR3 reads TGTGCCATCAGTGAGGGGGTGCAGGAAAAACTGTTTTTT.

V and J are TRBV27 and TRBJ2-5; D possibly corresponds to TRBD1 (6 bases). CDR1 MNHEY and CDR2 SMNVEV come from the germline V gene (reference sequence). V was trimmed by 5 bases and J by 1 base, leaving 14 bases between them. The CDR3 is made up of 15 amino acids. The CDR3 bases are TGTGCCAGCAGTCCAACACGACAGGCCCAAGAGACCCAGTACTTC. Translation gives CASSPTRQAQETQYF.

This clone was observed a handful of times. V gene TRBV29-1 combines with J gene TRBJ1-1; D remains unclear. The V gene lost 0 bases and the J gene lost 11 bases, with 13 bases spanning the gap. Germline assignment: CDR1 SQVTM and CDR2 ANQGSEA. This CDR3 is 12 amino acids long. The CDR3 is CSVEESGVEAFF. The DNA of the CDR3 is TGCAGCGTTGAAGAATCCGGGGTCGAGGCTTTCTTT.

The rearrangement links TRBV4-1 to TRBJ2-3; D might be TRBD1 (5 bases). The CDR3 spans 17 residues. Per the germline V gene, CDR1 is MGHRA and CDR2 is YSYEKL. The V gene lost 2 bases and the J gene lost 4 bases, with 19 bases spanning the gap. CDR3 sequence: CASSQPRTSRVADTQYF. In DNA, the CDR3 is TGCGCCAGCAGCCAACCTAGGACCTCCAGGGTCGCAGATACGCAGTATTTT.

For the CDR3, the DNA is TGCAGCGTGGGACAGGGAATAAGGTCTAGCTATGGCTACACCTTC. It encodes CSVGQGIRSSYGYTF. The genes are TRBV29-1 and TRBJ1-2, with 9 bases aligning to TRBD1. Germline assignment: CDR1 SQVTM and CDR2 ANQGSEA. V was pared by 6 bases and J by 4 bases, with 12 bases of the junction left unmatched. CDR3 length equals 15 residues.

The chain is built from TRBV29-1 and TRBJ1-1; maybe TRBD1 (5 bases). CDR3 length: 12 amino acids. Trimming removed 4 bases at V and 3 bases at J, with 9 bases between. The germline V gene has CDR1 SQVTM and CDR2 ANQGSEA. CDR3 in amino acids: CSVGVGDTEAFF. CDR3 nucleotide sequence: TGCAGCGTTGGGGTAGGGGACACTGAAGCTTTCTTT.

This clone turned up a few times. The chain uses TRBV5-1 and TRBJ2-3, with TRBD1 as a possible D gene (6 bases). V dropped 4 bases and J dropped 4 bases, with 10 bases sitting between them. The germline gives CDR1 SGHRS, CDR2 YFSETQ. The CDR3 covers 13 residues. The DNA of the CDR3 is TGCGCCAGCAGCCTGCGGACAGCAGATACGCAGTATTTT. Protein: CASSLRTADTQYF.

The chain carries TRBV4-1 and TRBJ2-3, with D possibly called TRBD1 or TRBD2 (5 bases each). V was cut by 4 bases and J by 0 bases, with 11 bases left in between. The germline CDR1 and CDR2 sequences are MGHRA and YSYEKL. The CDR3 is 15 amino acids. CDR3 region: CASSPGTTSTDTQYF. The CDR3 nucleotides are TGCGCCAGCAGCCCGGGGACCACTAGCACAGATACGCAGTATTTT.

A word on this clone: A clone one base away is much larger, so this may be a read error. Other DNA sequences in this specimen translate into the identical CDR3. CDR3 protein: CASSPPGNTEAFF. In DNA, the CDR3 is TGTGCCAGCTCACCACCGGGGAATACTGAAGCTTTCTTT. This chain uses TRBV18 with TRBJ1-1; D is unresolved. V was shortened by 0 bases and J by 5 bases, with 7 bases between the two germline ends. The CDR3 is made up of 13 amino acids. The germline CDR1 and CDR2 sequences are KGHSH and LQKENI.

This chain links TRBV4-1 with TRBJ2-5; tentative D call: TRBD2 (5 bases). Germline loops: CDR1 MGHRA, CDR2 YSYEKL. The V end lost 1 base, the J end lost 2 bases, and 8 bases lay between the germline ends. CDR3 length equals 14 residues. The CDR3 DNA reads TGCGCCAGCAGCCAAGCCGGGGAACAAGAGACCCAGTACTTC. It specifies CASSQAGEQETQYF.

The gene calls are TRBV19 and TRBJ1-6; 7 positions agree with TRBD1. J lost 7 bases, V lost 5 bases, and 2 bases had no gene match. This CDR3 spans 13 amino acids. Germline-derived CDR1 and CDR2 are LNHDA and SQIVND (reference sequence). The CDR3 loop reads CASSRDSNSPLHF. The CDR3 nucleotides are TGTGCCAGTAGTCGGGACAGCAATTCACCCCTCCACTTT.

With respect to this clone: This sample includes further DNA sequences coding for the same CDR3. J is TRBJ1-1 and V is TRBV7-9; D gene ambiguous. This CDR3 has 12 residues. Trimming took 5 bases from V and 0 from J, leaving 4 bases between them. CDR1 and CDR2 from the germline V gene are SEHNR and FQNEAQ (reference sequence). CDR3 amino acids: CASSPVNTEAFF. CDR3 sequence (DNA): TGTGCCAGCAGCCCAGTGAACACTGAAGCTTTCTTT.

The chain uses TRBV28 and TRBJ1-2; 10 positions agree with TRBD1. J was trimmed by 2 bases and V by 6 bases; bases with no gene match: 3. This CDR3 is built from 14 residues. Germline V gives CDR1 MDHEN, CDR2 SYDVKM. CDR3 region: CASRPGQGNYGYTF. The CDR3 DNA reads TGTGCCAGCAGACCGGGACAGGGGAACTATGGCTACACCTTC.

This rearrangement joins TRBV2 to TRBJ1-5; D perhaps matches TRBD1 (5 bases). The germline V and J ends were trimmed by 4 bases and 2 bases, with 12 bases remaining between them. This CDR3 region has 15 residues. The germline gives CDR1 SNHLY, CDR2 FYNNEI. The DNA for the CDR3 is TGTGCCAGCAGTGCTTTAGAAGGGGGCAATCAGCCCCAGCATTTT. It codes for CASSALEGGNQPQHF.

V and J are TRBV6-5 and TRBJ2-3, with a weak D call TRBD2 (6 bases). The V end was cut by 5 bases, the J end by 0 bases, with 9 bases between. The germline V gene has CDR1 MNHEY and CDR2 SVGAGI. The CDR3 contains 14 residues. The CDR3 DNA follows: TGTGCCAGCAGTCAGGGACTCAGCACAGATACGCAGTATTTT. It encodes CASSQGLSTDTQYF.

This clone turned up a few times. The genes are TRBV29-1 and TRBJ1-1, with 9 positions matching TRBD1. The CDR3 sequence is 16 residues long. Germline loops: CDR1 SQVTM, CDR2 ANQGSEA. The V segment lost 4 bases and the J segment 0 bases; nucleotides outside the gene matches: 9. The CDR3 protein is CSVGVTGGKMNTEAFF. The CDR3 nucleotides read TGCAGCGTTGGGGTGACAGGGGGGAAGATGAACACTGAAGCTTTCTTT.

The genes are TRBV5-4 and TRBJ1-2, with D unclear. The V end was cut by 4 bases, the J end by 6 bases, with 16 bases between. Looked up from germline, CDR1 is SGHNT and CDR2 is YYREEE (reference sequence). The CDR3 sequence is 14 residues long. Written as DNA, the CDR3 is TGTGCCAGCAGCGTCGACCTACCAGGCAATGGCTACACCTTC. It codes for CASSVDLPGNGYTF.

This clone turned up a few times. It is unclear where the CDR3 begins or ends on the DNA, so no DNA is shown, and the CDR3 is as TCRdb lists it. The chain combines TRBV6-5 with TRBJ1-5. The CDR3 is made up of 15 amino acids, end residues included. The V gene's germline CDR1 is MNHEY and CDR2 SVGAGI. The CDR3 here is CASSTSGGVDQPQHF.

The rearrangement joins TRBV6-1 to TRBJ2-5, with D perhaps being TRBD1 or TRBD2 (5 bases each). The CDR3 has 15 residues. Germline V gives CDR1 MNHNS, CDR2 SASEGT. V lost 0 bases and J 5 bases, leaving 13 bases between the germline ends. DNA for the CDR3: TGTGCCAGCAGTGAAGCCCGGGACCTACATGAGACCCAGTACTTC. It specifies CASSEARDLHETQYF.

The CDR3 loop reads CASSLGPEYSNQPQHF. The DNA for the CDR3 is TGTGCCAGCAGCTTAGGACCCGAGTATAGCAATCAGCCCCAGCATTTT. The chain recombines TRBV5-4 with TRBJ1-5; D not certain. Germline V gives CDR1 SGHNT, CDR2 YYREEE (reference sequence). The CDR3 loop spans 16 amino acids. V was shortened by 2 bases and J by 0 bases, with 12 bases between the two germline ends. Supplemented by reference TRBV5-4 and TRBJ1-5, the full variable domain reads ETGVTQSPTHLIKTRGQQVTLRCSSQSGHNTVSWYQQALGQGPQFIFQYYREEENGRGNFPPRFSGLQFPNYSSELNVNALELDDSALYLCASSLGPEYSNQPQHFGDGTRLSIL.

This clone came up a few times. Other DNA sequences in the same sample also yield this CDR3. This rearrangement joins TRBV6-5 to TRBJ2-5, with D tentatively TRBD1 or TRBD2 (5 bases each). The CDR3 length is 13 residues. Between the trimmed V and J ends, which lost 2 bases and 2 bases, there was a span of 6 bases. Germline loops: CDR1 MNHEY, CDR2 SVGAGI. In DNA form, the CDR3 reads TGTGCCAGCAGTTACGGGGGACAAGAGACCCAGTACTTC. It specifies CASSYGGQETQYF.

V and J are TRBV30 and TRBJ1-5, with a possible D match to TRBD1 (5 bases). This CDR3 has 14 amino acids. V was shortened by 0 bases and J by 5 bases, with 11 bases between the two germline ends. Germline V gene lookup returns CDR1 GTSNPN and CDR2 SVGIG (reference sequence). This chain's CDR3 is CAWSVSRVDQPQHF. In DNA form, the CDR3 reads TGTGCCTGGAGTGTAAGCAGGGTGGATCAGCCCCAGCATTTT.

Remarks on this clone: The sample contains more than one DNA sequence encoding this CDR3. The chain links TRBV6-5 to TRBJ2-3; D not certain. The germline CDR1 and CDR2 sequences are MNHEY and SVGAGI. V was cut by 5 bases and J by 0 bases, with 3 bases left in between. The CDR3 runs 12 residues. The CDR3 nucleotides read TGTGCCAGCAGTCGAAGCACAGATACGCAGTATTTT. Its protein is CASSRSTDTQYF.

V and J are TRBV2 and TRBJ2-7; D is undetermined. This CDR3 has 13 residues. Trimming removed 1 base at V and 6 bases at J, with 10 bases between. The V gene's germline CDR1 is SNHLY and CDR2 FYNNEI. In DNA form, the CDR3 reads TGTGCCAGCAGTGAAGTGGCAGGCGGCGAGCAGTACTTC. Encoded protein: CASSEVAGGEQYF.

This sequence joins TRBV2 and TRBJ2-1; 9 positions agree with TRBD1. Losses at the gene ends were 5 bases for V and 4 bases for J; bases not matched to a gene: 6. Germline CDR1 is SNHLY and CDR2 is FYNNEI. CDR3 length: 15 residues. CDR3: CASSSTGTGYNEQFF. CDR3 nucleotide sequence: TGTGCCAGCAGTTCCACCGGGACAGGGTACAATGAGCAGTTCTTC. Full variable domain (missing parts from reference TRBV2 and TRBJ2-1): EPEVTQTPSHQVTQMGQEVILRCVPISNHLYFYWYRQILGQKVEFLVSFYNNEISEKSEIFDDQFSVERPDGSNFTLKIRSTKLEDSAMYFCASSSTGTGYNEQFFGPGTRLTVL.

Only a few counts were recorded for this clone. The same CDR3 can be traced to other DNA sequences in this sample. This chain joins TRBV30 and TRBJ2-5; D not resolved. V shed 2 bases and J shed 2 bases, with 6 bases lying between them. This CDR3 is 12 amino acids long. Germline CDR1 and CDR2: GTSNPN and SVGIG (reference sequence). The CDR3 protein is CAWSRNQETQYF. The CDR3 DNA reads as TGTGCCTGGAGTCGGAATCAAGAGACCCAGTACTTC.

This clone was observed a few times. This chain connects TRBV29-1 to TRBJ1-5, with 7 bases matching TRBD1. The CDR3 runs to 13 residues. From germline, CDR1 is SQVTM and CDR2 ANQGSEA. The V segment lost 6 bases and the J segment 7 bases; nucleotides outside the gene matches: 9. CDR3 nucleotide sequence: TGCAGCGTCCAAGGACAGGACGCACAGCCCCAGCATTTT. Residues: CSVQGQDAQPQHF.

This clone was counted only a few times. This chain links TRBV9 with TRBJ2-7; tentatively, D is TRBD1 (6 bases). V lost 0 bases and J lost 5, with 18 bases in between. The CDR3 extends over 16 amino acids. CDR1 is SGDLS and CDR2 is YYNGEE in the germline V gene. CDR3 sequence: CASSVVGGQPPDEQYF. The CDR3 DNA is TGTGCCAGCAGCGTAGTTGGGGGCCAGCCACCGGACGAGCAGTACTTC. Together with reference TRBV9 and TRBJ2-7, the CDR3 gives the full variable domain: DSGVTQTPKHLITATGQRVTLRCSPRSGDLSVYWYQQSLDQGLQFLIQYYNGEERAKGNILERFSAQQFPDLHSELNLSSLELGDSALYFCASSVVGGQPPDEQYFGPGTRLTVT.